This T cell receptor beta chain was sequenced during a study of Ad26.COV2.S vaccination and SARS-CoV-2 variants. Libraries were prepared by immunoSEQ multiplex PCR; TCRdb keeps only in-frame clonotypes and omits some of them. The sample carries 510,000 or so clones, 87% recorded once. This CDR3 region has 16 residues. V gave up 0 bases and J gave up 8 bases, with 21 bases separating them. Germline V gives CDR1 SGHRS, CDR2 YFSETQ. General study findings and limits: Vaccine and placebo recipients had similar non-spike TCR breadth. Recipients given vaccine exceeded placebo recipients in spike-specific TCR breadth.

Points on this clone: Its antigen is as yet unknown.

This sample's treatment: about 20 received Ad26.COV2.S at low or high dose, single or two shots; about 5 received placebo; per-sample allocation not given. The samples date from day 63 after the first vaccine or placebo injection. The individual, an adult aged 18-55 years, was a donor in Boston. The source was peripheral blood, collected in a trial of Ad26.COV2.S vaccine versus placebo. This clonotype was sampled from a person between 18 and 60 years old who received the Ad26.COV2.S COVID-19 vaccine or a placebo. J is TRBJ2-7 and V is TRBV5-1; D is perhaps TRBD1 (5 bases). The CDR3 loop reads CASSLGAAGIRRQQYF. The CDR3 nucleotides are TGCGCCAGCAGCTTGGGAGCAGCAGGGATAAGGCGGCAGCAGTACTTC.